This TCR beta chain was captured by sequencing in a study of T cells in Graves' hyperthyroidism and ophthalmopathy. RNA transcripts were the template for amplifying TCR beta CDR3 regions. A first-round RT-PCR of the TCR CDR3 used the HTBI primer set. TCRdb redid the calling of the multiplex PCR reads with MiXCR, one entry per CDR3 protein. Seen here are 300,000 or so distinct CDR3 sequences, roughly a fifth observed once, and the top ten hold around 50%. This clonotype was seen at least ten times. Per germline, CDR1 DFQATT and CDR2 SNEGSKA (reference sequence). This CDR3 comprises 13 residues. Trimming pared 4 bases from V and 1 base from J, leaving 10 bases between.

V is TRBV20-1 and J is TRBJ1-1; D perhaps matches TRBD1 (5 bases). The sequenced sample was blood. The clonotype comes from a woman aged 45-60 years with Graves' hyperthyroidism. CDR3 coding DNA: TGCAGTGCTAAGGACACGGAGAACACTGAAGCTTTCTTT. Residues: CSAKDTENTEAFF.